The source of this T cell receptor (beta chain) is a study of T-cell reconstitution after alpha-beta-depleted transplantation in children (dated by TCRdb to 2016 to 2018). In terms of the full investigation: Using TCR repertoire profiling, the study followed T-cell immune reconstitution in a quantitative way in children after TCRalphabeta/CD19-depleted allogeneic hematopoietic cell transplantation. Broader findings and caveats from the paper: Hyperexpanded clone frequencies declined over subsequent months; after one year, T-cell counts and TCRbeta diversity were mostly attributed to newly produced T cells. About two months after transplant, the apparently early recovery of alphabetaT-cell counts reportedly depended on just several hundred clones that had expanded rapidly and came from non-depleted graft cells. In some patients, the high TCRbeta diversity seen at day 60 was put down to recipient T cells and intrathymic progenitors that had survived conditioning.

This clonotype showed up just a few times. Its antigen remains undetermined. No qualities accompany the bases; no much larger clone lies one base away. Reading from cysteine to phenylalanine, the CDR3 counts 15 amino acids. Kept here is only the CDR3 DNA, which spans 45 bases and is read in frame from base 1. V has 7 bases trimmed and J has 6 bases trimmed; junction bases matching no gene number 8. The germline V gene gives CDR1 as MDHEN and CDR2 as SYDVKM. The treatment or condition tag for this specimen amounts to: allogeneic hematopoietic cell transplantation with graft depleted of TCRalphabeta T cells and CD19 B cells. The children who served as transplant recipients had been given grafts of TCRalphabeta/CD19-depleted allogeneic hematopoietic cells. The method was PCR. Sequencing instrument: Illumina HiSeq 2500. To normalize quantification of the TCRbeta repertoire, the TCR libraries were built with molecular barcoding that relied on unique molecular identifiers. In-frame beta chains were kept once TCRdb had trimmed the public reads at Q25 with fastp and called clones with MiXCR. Entries that share a CDR3 protein sequence are merged under the most common genes and DNA. This sample gives around 300,000 distinct CDR3 sequences in total; over 7.5% of them show up just once. The ten largest clonotypes hold around 9.8% of the sample.

The sample was peripheral blood, taken 360 days after TCRalphabeta/CD19-depleted stem cell transplant. The origin of this receptor is a female patient between 2 and 15 years old who had a stem cell transplant for Fanconi anemia, so the T cells may come from the graft donor. This receptor chain uses TRBV28 and TRBJ1-6, and TRBD1 matches 8 of the central bases. The DNA sequence follows: TGTGCCAGCACCCTTGGGACAGGTTTTAATTCACCCCTCCACTTT. It translates to CASTLGTGFNSPLHF.